This T cell receptor (beta chain) emerged from a study of T cell repertoires in cytomegalovirus infection. On the study more broadly: Public TCR beta signatures were indicative of both CMV infection and a matching HLA type. Overall study findings and caveats: Summed frequency of shared TCR beta families picked out CMV carriers who also had the relevant HLA. The ex vivo response was dominated by HLA-C-restricted CMV-specific TCR beta clonotypes.

Trimming cost V 6 bases and J 8 bases, with 19 bases left between them. Germline V gene sequence: CDR1 SNHLY, CDR2 FYNNEI. CDR3 length: 14 amino acids. TCRdb reprocessed the reads with MiXCR, giving one entry per CDR3 protein. Of some 680,000 distinct CDR3 sequences in the sample, under 40% were seen once. Turning to this clonotype: Antigen specificity is unknown.

What was sequenced was PBMCs. The chain recombines TRBV2 with TRBJ1-1; D possibly corresponds to TRBD1 (6 bases). The TCR was taken from a human donor in good health (CMV status not recorded). Some clones in this sample may be carry-over from other donors' samples. CDR3 protein: CASRGGAGPGEAFF. CDR3 bases: TGTGCCAGCAGGGGGGGGGCAGGGCCGGGGGAAGCTTTCTTT.